These T cell receptor beta chains were read from a single sample in a study of blood T cells in healthy people across ages. TCRdb reprocessed the 5' RACE reads with MiXCR, giving one entry per CDR3 protein. The sample gives more than 650,000 distinct CDR3 sequences, roughly 50% of which show up once; around 41% is in the top ten. Material: blood. Receptor source: an older man in good health. CDR3s include the opening cysteine and the closing phenylalanine or tryptophan. The D gene is left open where the match is weak. Not every row has a clone size; where given, it reads once, few, many or a size class.

j_gene | abundance | d_gene | v_gene | CDR3aa | CDR3nt
TRBJ2-3 | few | NA | TRBV7-2 | CASSLSRGSIPDTQYF | TGTGCCAGCAGCTTGTCAAGAGGGAGTATCCCAGATACGCAGTATTTT
TRBJ2-1 | few | NA | TRBV29-1 | CSVEGGAFYNEQFF | TGCAGCGTTGAAGGGGGGGCGTTCTACAATGAGCAGTTCTTC
TRBJ2-2 | NA | NA | TRBV7-2 | CASSSVGGANTGELFF | TGTGCCAGCAGCTCTGTCGGGGGCGCGAACACCGGGGAGCTGTTTTTT
TRBJ2-7 | NA | TRBD1 | TRBV3-1 | CASSHTGAYEQYF | TGTGCCAGCAGCCACACAGGGGCCTACGAGCAGTACTTC
TRBJ2-2 | NA | TRBD2 | TRBV7-7 | CASSFSGKGRELFF | TGTGCTAGCAGCTTTAGCGGGAAGGGCCGGGAGCTGTTTTTT
TRBJ2-7 | NA | TRBD1 | TRBV6-5 | CASRSTGQISYEQYF | TGTGCCAGCAGATCAACGGGACAGATCTCCTACGAGCAGTACTTC
TRBJ2-3 | NA | NA | TRBV21-1 | CASSKEVASGGPTDTQYF | TGTGCCAGCAGCAAAGAAGTAGCTAGCGGAGGCCCCACAGATACGCAGTATTTT
TRBJ2-7 | few | NA | TRBV7-2 | CASSFPQLAYEQYF | TGTGCCAGCAGCTTCCCGCAGCTAGCTTACGAGCAGTACTTC
TRBJ2-7 | once | NA | TRBV7-2 | CASSRDTVPYEQYF | TGTGCCAGCAGTCGGGACACAGTCCCTTACGAGCAGTACTTC
TRBJ2-7 | NA | NA | TRBV7-9 | CASRVGPSYEQYF | TGTGCCAGCAGGGTCGGGCCATCCTACGAGCAGTACTTC
TRBJ2-1 | NA | NA | TRBV10-3 | CATTGANEQFF | TGTGCCACGACAGGCGCAAATGAGCAGTTCTTC
TRBJ2-1 | NA | TRBD1 | TRBV5-1 | CASKPGTGNNEQFF | TGCGCCAGCAAGCCTGGGACAGGGAACAATGAGCAGTTCTTC
TRBJ1-6 | NA | NA | TRBV4-1 | CASSQGEAQRNSPLHF | TGCGCCAGCAGCCAAGGGGAAGCGCAGAGAAATTCACCCCTCCACTTT
TRBJ2-7 | NA | TRBD1 | TRBV29-1 | CSGRTGNGYEQYF | TGCAGCGGCCGGACAGGGAACGGGTACGAGCAGTACTTC
TRBJ2-7 | NA | TRBD1 | TRBV20-1 | CSTGGQGNEQYF | TGCAGTACGGGGGGACAGGGTAACGAGCAGTACTTC
TRBJ2-1 | NA | NA | TRBV29-1 | CLQLVFNEQFF | TGCCTTCAACTAGTCTTCAATGAGCAGTTCTTC
TRBJ1-2 | NA | NA | TRBV20-1 | CSARDPPRGLGGYTF | TGCAGTGCTAGAGATCCCCCTCGCGGCTTAGGTGGCTACACCTTC
TRBJ2-3 | few | TRBD2 | TRBV6-5 | CATSDLAGTADTQYF | TGTGCCACCAGCGACCTAGCGGGAACCGCAGATACGCAGTATTTT
TRBJ2-3 | few | NA | TRBV20-1 | CSATRQAPGHRYAYF | TGCAGTGCTACCAGACAGGCACCTGGGCACAGATACGCGTATTTT
TRBJ1-2 | few | NA | TRBV7-9 | CASSLPSGQGANYGYTF | TGTGCCAGCAGCCTCCCCTCTGGGCAGGGAGCTAACTATGGCTACACCTTC
TRBJ1-1 | NA | NA | TRBV7-8 | CASSVGPTNTEAFF | TGTGCCAGCAGCGTCGGACCGACGAACACTGAAGCTTTCTTT
TRBJ1-2 | NA | TRBD1 | TRBV4-1 | CASSQGTGNLNYGYTF | TGCGCCAGCAGCCAAGGGACAGGGAATTTGAACTATGGCTACACCTTC
TRBJ2-5 | NA | NA | TRBV10-3 | CAISESRGLGTQYNEQYF | TGTGCCATCAGTGAGTCTCGAGGCCTCGGGACCCAGTACAATGAGCAGTACTTC
TRBJ2-1 | NA | TRBD2 | TRBV12-3/TRBV12-4 | CASSDPRLAGRVGEQFF | TGTGCCAGCAGTGACCCTAGGCTAGCGGGTCGGGTAGGTGAGCAGTTCTTC
TRBJ2-1 | few | NA | TRBV20-1 | CSARDEKTGRHEQFF | TGCAGTGCTAGAGATGAGAAGACGGGGAGGCATGAGCAGTTCTTC
TRBJ2-6 | NA | TRBD1 | TRBV12-3/TRBV12-4 | CASSQDRSSGANVLTF | TGTGCCAGCAGCCAGGACAGGTCCTCTGGGGCCAACGTCCTGACTTTC
TRBJ2-2 | NA | NA | TRBV11-1 | CASSLGPGRELFF | TGTGCCAGCAGCTTAGGCCCCGGGCGGGAGCTGTTTTTT
TRBJ2-1 | NA | NA | TRBV12-3/TRBV12-4 | CASGTRRGDIYNEQFF | TGTGCCAGCGGAACCCGGAGGGGGGATATTTACAATGAGCAGTTCTTC
TRBJ1-1 | once | NA | TRBV20-1 | CSARGPGMNTEAFF | TGCAGTGCTAGGGGGCCGGGGATGAACACTGAAGCTTTCTTT